The T cell receptor beta chain described here comes from a study of T cells after yellow fever vaccination. Points on this clonotype: Its target is not known.

Universal primer sites and UMIs were introduced during 5'RACE template-switching synthesis of TCR cDNA. TCRdb fed the 5' RACE reads into MiXCR, producing one record per CDR3 protein. The table lists 120,000 or so distinct CDR3 sequences, more than 5.5% of them singletons. General observations from the study: A faster peak, day 5 versus 15, was reached by the weaker secondary response. Post-booster samples contained most primary-vaccination clones (approximately 96% CD4, 88% CD8). Contamination by abundant bulk-population clonotypes could be present in FACS-sorted repertoires.

With 0 bases removed from V and 5 bases from J, the gap between germline ends came to 3 bases. From germline, CDR1 is SGHDT and CDR2 YYEEEE. The CDR3 loop spans 12 amino acids. The starting material was CD4+ T cells sorted from PBMCs, obtained more than 35 days after the first yellow fever vaccination. The sequence derives from a man younger than 35 who received the YFV17D yellow fever vaccine. The rearrangement joins TRBV5-6 to TRBJ1-5; no clear D. CDR3 coding DNA: TGTGCCAGCAGCTTGGGGTATCAGCCCCAGCATTTT. The encoded protein is CASSLGYQPQHF.